The rows below give T cell receptor beta chains drawn from one sample of a study of identical twins. Via MiXCR, TCRdb re-called the 5' RACE reads, giving one row per CDR3 protein. The sample lists fewer than 250,000 distinct CDR3 sequences; roughly 7.5% were seen once. This sample also belongs to another study, concerning yellow fever vaccine responses in identical twins.

Sequencing input: memory (CD45RO+) T cells sorted from blood. Receptors were obtained from a woman aged 18-29 years in good health. The CDR3 runs from the conserved cysteine through the conserved F or W. D genes are given only for firm matches. Clone size appears in some rows only: once, few, many, or a class for an expanded clone.

few | TRBD2 | TRBJ2-2 | TRBV20-1 | TGCAGTGCTAGAATGGCTAGCGGGGGGAACACCGGGGAGCTGTTTTTT | CSARMASGGNTGELFF
few | TRBD2 | TRBJ2-2 | TRBV24-1 | TGTGCCACCAGTGATCCCGATCCCCGGTCTAGCGGGAGACGGGGGGAGCTGTTTTTT | CATSDPDPRSSGRRGELFF
many | TRBD2 | TRBJ2-3 | TRBV7-2 | TGTGCCAGCAGGGCTAGCGGGAGTTCAGATACGCAGTATTTT | CASRASGSSDTQYF
once | . | TRBJ2-7 | TRBV2 | TGTGCCAGCAGCCGGAGGGGACAGTCAGGCCACGAGCAGTACTTC | CASSRRGQSGHEQYF
. | . | TRBJ2-5 | TRBV7-2 | TGTGCCAGCAGCTTAGCGGGCAGTCCCCAGGAGACCCAGTACTTC | CASSLAGSPQETQYF
many | . | TRBJ2-7 | TRBV29-1 | TGCAGCGTTGAGGGGATCTCCTACGAGCAGTACTTC | CSVEGISYEQYF
. | . | TRBJ2-1 | TRBV7-9 | TGTGCCAGCACCCGGGACATTCTCTATGAGCAGTTCTTC | CASTRDILYEQFF
few | . | TRBJ2-6 | TRBV6-5 | TGTGCCAGCAGTTACGGCCGTACCGGGGCCAACGTCCTGACTTTC | CASSYGRTGANVLTF
few | . | TRBJ2-3 | TRBV5-1 | TGCGCCAGCAGCTTGGCCCTCGAGGATACGCAGTATTTT | CASSLALEDTQYF
many | . | TRBJ2-1 | TRBV7-2 | TGTGCCAGCAGCCAAGGGGGGGCGAACTACAATGAGCAGTTCTTC | CASSQGGANYNEQFF
few | TRBD2 | TRBJ2-1 | TRBV4-1 | TGCGCCAGCAGCCAAGTAGCGGGATTCTTTGGCAATGAGCAGTTCTTC | CASSQVAGFFGNEQFF
few | . | TRBJ2-3 | TRBV20-1 | TGCAGTGCTAGACAGCCCCGGACAATTCATCCCCCAGATACGCAGTATTTT | CSARQPRTIHPPDTQYF
many | . | TRBJ2-1 | TRBV6-4 | TGTGCCAGCAGTGATGGGACCCAGGATGAGCAGTTCTTC | CASSDGTQDEQFF
few | TRBD2 | TRBJ2-1 | TRBV20-1 | TGCAGTGCTAGAGATCCCTCTCAGCGGGGGAGCAATGAGCAGTTCTTC | CSARDPSQRGSNEQFF
many | . | TRBJ2-3 | TRBV4-1 | TGCGCCAGCAGCCAAGTGGTAGCTAGCACAGATACGCAGTATTTT | CASSQVVASTDTQYF
few | TRBD2 | TRBJ2-2 | TRBV6-2/TRBV6-3 | TGTGCCAGCACCCGGACTAGCGGGGGAGAGAACACCGGGGAGCTGTTTTTT | CASTRTSGGENTGELFF
. | . | TRBJ2-1 | TRBV20-1 | TGCAGTGCATTTGGACGGGAATGGAATGAGCAGTTCTTC | CSAFGREWNEQFF
many | TRBD1 | TRBJ2-7 | TRBV6-5 | TGTGCCAGCAGTTACGTCTTAACCGGGACAGTCTACGAGCAGTACTTC | CASSYVLTGTVYEQYF
few | TRBD2 | TRBJ2-7 | TRBV4-2 | TGTGCCAGCAGCCACCCTAGCGGTTCGAGCTCCTACGAGCAGTACTTC | CASSHPSGSSSYEQYF
few | . | TRBJ2-7 | TRBV14 | TGTGCCAGCAGCCAGGGATTGACCTACGAGCAGTACTTC | CASSQGLTYEQYF
few | . | TRBJ2-3 | TRBV25-1 | TGTGCCAGCAGTCCGTCATTTCCCAGCACAGATACGCAGTATTTT | CASSPSFPSTDTQYF
many | . | TRBJ2-3 | TRBV7-2 | TGTGCCAGCAGCCCCTCGTCTAGATCAACAGATACGCAGTATTTT | CASSPSSRSTDTQYF
few | . | TRBJ2-7 | TRBV2 | TGTGCCAGCTCAGGGGACCTACCTCCCTACGAGCAGTACTTC | CASSGDLPPYEQYF
few | . | TRBJ2-2 | TRBV6-5 | TGTGCCAGCAGTTACACCGACCCGAACACCGGGGAGCTGTTTTTT | CASSYTDPNTGELFF
many | . | TRBJ2-7 | TRBV4-3 | TGCGCCAGCAGCCAAGAGGTGGGAGTGGCGGTTTTCGCGCAGTACTTC | CASSQEVGVAVFAQYF
many | . | TRBJ1-6 | TRBV12-3/TRBV12-4 | TGTGCCAGCAGTTCGACCCGGGGGGACTCCAATTCACCCCTCCACTTT | CASSSTRGDSNSPLHF
many | TRBD1 | TRBJ2-5 | TRBV28 | TGTGCCAGCAGAACCCGGGACAGGCGAGAGACCCAGTACTTC | CASRTRDRRETQYF
. | . | TRBJ1-2 | TRBV3-1 | TGTGCCAGCAGCCCCCGGGACGGCGACTATGGCTACACCTTC | CASSPRDGDYGYTF
. | . | TRBJ2-1 | TRBV12-3/TRBV12-4 | TGTGCCAGCAGCGCCAGGCAGAGCTCCTACAATGAGCAGTTCTTC | CASSARQSSYNEQFF
many | TRBD2 | TRBJ2-3 | TRBV9 | TGTGCCAGCAGCTCTAGCGGGGGGCCGGTGGATACGCAGTATTTT | CASSSSGGPVDTQYF
. | . | TRBJ2-7 | TRBV20-1 | TGCAGTGCTAGTCGTAGATCCTACGAGCAGTACTTC | CSASRRSYEQYF
many | TRBD2 | TRBJ2-5 | TRBV11-2 | TGTGCCAGCAGCCTAGGCTCCAGCGGGAGACGTGAGACCCAGTACTTC | CASSLGSSGRRETQYF
many | . | TRBJ2-2 | TRBV12-3/TRBV12-4 | TGTGCCAGCAGTTTACAGGCCGGGGAGCTGTTTTTT | CASSLQAGELFF
many | TRBD2 | TRBJ2-1 | TRBV20-1 | TGCAGTGCCCGGAGGGCTAGCGGGAGTCTCGGCAATGAGCAGTTCTTC | CSARRASGSLGNEQFF
few | . | TRBJ2-1 | TRBV27 | TGTGCCAGCAGTTTACTTGGGGACAATGAGCAGTTCTTC | CASSLLGDNEQFF
many | TRBD1 | TRBJ2-1 | TRBV14 | TGTGCCAGCAGCATGCCGGGACAGGGGAAAGAGCAGTTCTTC | CASSMPGQGKEQFF
. | . | TRBJ2-5 | TRBV12-3/TRBV12-4 | TGTGCCAGCAGTCAGAAACCCCAAGAGACCCAGTACTTC | CASSQKPQETQYF
many | . | TRBJ2-3 | TRBV29-1 | TGCAGCGTTTCCGGGACTGCGCAGTATTTT | CSVSGTAQYF
. | . | TRBJ1-6 | TRBV9 | TGTGCCAGCAGCGTAGCCGATGGGGGTAATTCACCCCTCCACTTT | CASSVADGGNSPLHF
. | . | TRBJ2-7 | TRBV28 | TGTGCCAGCAGCCCCGTCGGGTTCCTTCGGGAGCAGTACTTC | CASSPVGFLREQYF
. | . | TRBJ1-2 | TRBV12-3/TRBV12-4 | TGTGCCAGCAGTTCAGACAGCACAAACTATGGCTACACCTTC | CASSSDSTNYGYTF
few | TRBD2 | TRBJ2-7 | TRBV7-9 | TGTGCCAGCAGCTCGCAAGCGGGAGGGCCGTACGAGCAGTACTTC | CASSSQAGGPYEQYF
few | . | TRBJ1-5 | TRBV4-2 | TGTGCCAGCAGCCAAGTGGCGATAAATCAGCCCCAGCATTTT | CASSQVAINQPQHF
few | TRBD1 | TRBJ2-5 | TRBV7-8 | TGTGCCAGCAGCTTAACCCGGGACAGGCATCAAGAGACCCAGTACTTC | CASSLTRDRHQETQYF
. | TRBD2 | TRBJ2-1 | TRBV6-4 | TGTGCCAGCAGGAGGACTAGCGGGGGAGGGAATGAGCAGTTCTTC | CASRRTSGGGNEQFF
few | TRBD2 | TRBJ2-3 | TRBV6-5 | TGTGCCAGCAGTTACTCTCTTGGACTAGCGGAAACTAGCACAGATACGCAGTATTTT | CASSYSLGLAETSTDTQYF
. | . | TRBJ2-1 | TRBV11-2 | TGTGCCAGCAGCTCCCTTGGGGAGTTACATGAGCAGTTCTTC | CASSSLGELHEQFF
many | . | TRBJ2-3 | TRBV30 | TGTGCCTCCCACCGGGAAGGTACGCAGTATTTT | CASHREGTQYF
few | . | TRBJ2-3 | TRBV27 | TGTGCCAGCAGGGTACAGGGGCGGGGTGGCACAGATACGCAGTATTTT | CASRVQGRGGTDTQYF
few | . | TRBJ2-6 | TRBV15 | TGTGCCACCAGCAGTTCTTTCTCTGGGGCCAACGTCCTGACTTTC | CATSSSFSGANVLTF
. | . | TRBJ1-6 | TRBV11-3 | TGTGCCAGCAGCTTTGGCCAGGACAATTCACCCCTCCACTTT | CASSFGQDNSPLHF
many | . | TRBJ1-2 | TRBV5-1 | TGCGCCAGCAGCTTAACACCGGACAGAGGCTATGGCTACACCTTC | CASSLTPDRGYGYTF
. | . | TRBJ2-7 | TRBV2 | TGTGCCAGCAGCCCATCGGGGCCTTACTCGAGCTCCTACGAGCAGTACTTC | CASSPSGPYSSSYEQYF